This T cell receptor beta chain stems from a study of OX40 agonist ivuxolimab in advanced cancers. About the investigation overall: The costimulatory receptor OX40 (CD134) was targeted by ivuxolimab, a fully human IgG2 agonistic monoclonal antibody. Intravenous ivuxolimab was administered to patients every 2 weeks at six dose levels: 0.01, 0.1, 0.3, 1.5, 3 and 10 mg/kg. Of the approximately 50 dose-escalation patients, hepatocellular carcinoma was present in about 20, melanoma in approximately 15, renal cell carcinoma in 9 and head and neck cancer in 9. A male proportion of around 80% and a mean age of around 60 years, ranging from about 23 to 90, were recorded for the dose-escalation cohort. Prior anti-PD-1, anti-PD-L1 or anti-CTLA-4 therapy was permitted, and approximately 39% of dose-escalation patients had received checkpoint inhibitors. Partial responses were achieved by three dose-escalation patients, of whom one had hepatocellular carcinoma and two had cutaneous melanoma. Peripheral TCRbeta sequencing was intended to test whether TCR sequence diversity was altered and clonal T-cell expansion was caused by ivuxolimab. The monotherapy dose-escalation portion (N ≈ 57 patients) of the phase I ivuxolimab trial is reported in the paper.

Patients with a history of autoimmune disease or receiving systemic immunosuppression were excluded from the trial. Peripheral blood for TCR sequencing was collected from all dose cohorts at baseline, on cycle 4 day 1, and on cycle 7 day 1. Samples came from an open-label, multicenter, first-in-human phase I dose-escalation trial of ivuxolimab. The trial enrolled adults with locally advanced or metastatic head and neck squamous cell, hepatocellular, melanoma or renal cell carcinoma. Before TCR sequencing, CD4+ T cells and CD8+ T cells were sorted from peripheral blood as separate populations. To note about this clone: Its antigen has not been determined. Base-call qualities are not available, and no considerably larger clone is one nucleotide away.

CDR1 KGHSH and CDR2 LQKENI were looked up in the germline V gene. V is clipped by 2 bases and J by 7 bases, and the sequence between their germline boundaries is 14 bases long. Including the terminal cysteine and phenylalanine, the CDR3 comprises 14 residues. This entry keeps only the CDR3 DNA: 42 bases, framed from base 1. Results the study describes overall, beyond this receptor: Low levels of normalized T-cell clonal expansion were also seen in some patients who did not respond. At doses of 0.1 to 3.0 mg/kg, clonal expansion of both CD4+ and CD8+ T cells in blood was seen between baseline and week 6. In the 0.1-3.0 mg/kg groups, partial responders had among the lowest normalized peripheral clonal expansion, particularly in CD8+ T cells. After ivuxolimab, more expanded clones were found on average in CD8+ T cells than in CD4+ T cells. Which antigens the clonally expanded peripheral T cells were specific for was not determined.

Genomic DNA was isolated from the sorted cells so that the TCRbeta CDR3 region could be sequenced. The immunoSEQ Assay was used for sequencing of TCRbeta CDR3 regions. TCRdb obtained this table from immuneACCESS and retained in-frame rearrangements with V and J assigned. These tables miss some clones; where compared with another copy, unresolved V genes account for less than half of the shortfall, and the remainder is unexplained. Across this sample there are about 70,000 clones, with about 82% seen only once. Of the sample, 6.5% to 7.5% falls within the top ten clones. The sequence is built from TRBV18 and TRBJ1-1; D gene: possibly TRBD1, on 5 matching bases. The receptor was derived from an adult with an advanced solid tumor such as melanoma, head and neck, liver or kidney cancer. Sequencing used CD4+ or CD8+ T cells sorted from blood, obtained in a trial of the OX40 agonist ivuxolimab. The CDR3 corresponds to CASSPISGGNEAFF. The DNA reads as follows: TGTGCCAGCTCACCAATCTCGGGGGGTAATGAAGCTTTCTTT.